This entry lists 9 T cell receptor beta chains sequenced from one sample in a study of blood T cell repertoires in COVID-19 (dated by TCRdb to 2020 to 2022). Library construction relied on the immunoSEQ multiplex PCR assay. Imported from immuneACCESS, the table was reduced by TCRdb to in-frame sequences with V and J called. These copies leave out some clones; in studies compared against another copy, an unresolved V gene accounts for under half, and the cause of the remainder is not known. The sample has approximately 300,000 clones on record, roughly 85% of them singletons. The ten largest account for over 1.5% of the sample. The specimen sequenced was PBMCs or T cells enriched from blood (not recorded which). Receptors originate from a woman aged 25 to 45 who had been exposed to COVID-19.

The chain links TRBV9 to TRBJ2-1, with D unresolved. CDR3 length: 15 amino acids. Trimming removed 5 bases from V and 0 bases from J, with 12 bases in between. Germline V gene data show CDR1 as SGDLS and CDR2 as YYNGEE. The CDR3 DNA follows: TGTGCCAGCAGTTACCGCCTAAGCTCCTACAATGAGCAGTTCTTC. Its protein is CASSYRLSSYNEQFF. The full variable domain, rest sourced from reference TRBV9 and TRBJ2-1, is DSGVTQTPKHLITATGQRVTLRCSPRSGDLSVYWYQQSLDQGLQFLIQYYNGEERAKGNILERFSAQQFPDLHSELNLSSLELGDSALYFCASSYRLSSYNEQFFGPGTRLTVL.

The rearrangement links TRBV28 to TRBJ2-3; 7 nucleotides match TRBD2. The CDR3 length is 13 residues. Germline CDR1 is MDHEN and CDR2 is SYDVKM. The V segment lost 8 bases and the J segment 5 bases; nucleotides outside the gene matches: 7. This chain's CDR3 is CASEYSGKDTQYF. Written as DNA, the CDR3 is TGTGCCAGCGAATACAGCGGGAAAGATACGCAGTATTTT.

The rearrangement joins TRBV5-6 to TRBJ1-5, with D tentatively TRBD1 (5 bases). V shed 0 bases and J shed 5 bases, with 12 bases lying between them. Germline V gene sequence: CDR1 SGHDT, CDR2 YYEEEE. The CDR3 loop spans 15 amino acids. The CDR3 region is CASSLARDVDQPQHF. CDR3 coding DNA: TGTGCCAGCAGCTTGGCCAGGGATGTCGATCAGCCCCAGCATTTT.

This rearrangement joins TRBV19 to TRBJ2-7, with D maybe TRBD1 (6 bases). Trimming left V 6 bases short and J 1 base short, with 10 bases between. This CDR3 spans 13 amino acids. Germline lookup yields CDR1 LNHDA and CDR2 SQIVND (reference sequence). The CDR3, as DNA: TGTGCCAGTAGCGGGGACATGTCCTACGAGCAGTACTTC. It translates to CASSGDMSYEQYF.

This chain connects TRBV7-9 to TRBJ2-1; a possible D gene is TRBD2 (6 bases). This CDR3 is 12 amino acids long. V was shortened by 1 base and J by 8 bases, with 6 bases between the two germline ends. CDR1 SEHNR and CDR2 FQNEAQ come from the germline V gene (reference sequence). CDR3 DNA sequence: TGTGCCAGCAGCTTAGGCGGGGATGAGCAGTTCTTC. It yields the protein CASSLGGDEQFF.

This chain uses TRBV5-4 with TRBJ2-3; TRBD1 matches at 9 bases. From germline, CDR1 is SGHNT and CDR2 YYREEE (reference sequence). CDR3 length: 16 residues. Unmatched junction bases numbered 10, after V lost 4 bases and J lost 4 bases. The CDR3 DNA reads as TGTGCCAGCAGCCAGCTCGGGACAGGGAGGCCAGATACGCAGTATTTT. This codes for CASSQLGTGRPDTQYF. The whole variable domain, remainder taken from reference TRBV5-4 and TRBJ2-3, is ETGVTQSPTHLIKTRGQQVTLRCSSQSGHNTVSWYQQALGQGPQFIFQYYREEENGRGNFPPRFSGLQFPNYSSELNVNALELDDSALYLCASSQLGTGRPDTQYFGPGTRLTVL.

This chain uses TRBV6-4 with TRBJ1-3; D is perhaps TRBD1 (5 bases). Trimming took off 11 bases at V and 1 base at J, with 15 bases between the two ends. Germline V gives CDR1 MRHNA, CDR2 SNTAGT. The CDR3 length is 14 residues. The CDR3 DNA follows: TGTGCCCCAAACCAAAGACAGTCTGGAAACACCATATATTTT. This sequence encodes CAPNQRQSGNTIYF.

The DNA for the CDR3 is TGTGCCAGTAGTTCCCGACAGGGGGGGGCTCGCAATCAGCCCCAGCATTTT. Protein product: CASSSRQGGARNQPQHF. The chain uses TRBV19 and TRBJ1-5, with 9 bases matching TRBD1. This CDR3 is built from 17 residues. After removal of 5 bases from V and 2 bases from J, the junction contained 10 bases not matched to a gene. Germline-derived CDR1 and CDR2 are LNHDA and SQIVND (reference sequence).

This clone turned up a few times. The chain carries TRBV3-1 (or the pseudogene TRBV3-2) and TRBJ1-1, with 8 bases fitting TRBD1. Germline trimming cut 6 bases from V and 0 bases from J; bases unmatched to any gene: 6. The CDR3 has 15 residues. Per the germline V gene, CDR1 is LGHDT and CDR2 is YNNKEL (reference sequence). The CDR3, as DNA: TGTGCCAGCAGGCCACGACAGGGGATGAACACTGAAGCTTTCTTT. Protein: CASRPRQGMNTEAFF.